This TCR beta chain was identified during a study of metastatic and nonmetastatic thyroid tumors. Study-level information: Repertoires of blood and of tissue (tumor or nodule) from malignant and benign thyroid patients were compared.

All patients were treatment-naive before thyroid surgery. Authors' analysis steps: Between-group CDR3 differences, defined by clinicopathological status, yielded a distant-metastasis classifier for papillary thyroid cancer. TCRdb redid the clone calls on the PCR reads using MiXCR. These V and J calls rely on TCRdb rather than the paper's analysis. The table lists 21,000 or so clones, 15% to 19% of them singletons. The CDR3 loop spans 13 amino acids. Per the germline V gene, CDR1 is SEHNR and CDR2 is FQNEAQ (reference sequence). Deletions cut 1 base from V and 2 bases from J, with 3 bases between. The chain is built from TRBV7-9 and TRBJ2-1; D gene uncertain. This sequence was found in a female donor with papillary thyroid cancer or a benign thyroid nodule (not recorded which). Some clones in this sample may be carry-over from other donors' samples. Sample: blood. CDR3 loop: CASSLVPYNEQFF. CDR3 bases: TGTGCCAGCAGCTTAGTCCCCTACAATGAGCAGTTCTTC.